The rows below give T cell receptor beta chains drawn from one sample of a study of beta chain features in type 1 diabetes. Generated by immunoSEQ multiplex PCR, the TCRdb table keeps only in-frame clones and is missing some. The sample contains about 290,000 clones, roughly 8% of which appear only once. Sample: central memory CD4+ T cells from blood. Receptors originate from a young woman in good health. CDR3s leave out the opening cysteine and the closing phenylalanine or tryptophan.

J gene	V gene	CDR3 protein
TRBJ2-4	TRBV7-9	ASSFGSTGENIQY
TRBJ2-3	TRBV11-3	ASSLELAQNTQY
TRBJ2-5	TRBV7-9	ASSLAVGGETQY
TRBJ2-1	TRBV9	ASSVLPGDNEQF
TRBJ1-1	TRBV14	ASSQDPQGVTEAF
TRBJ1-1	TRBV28	ASSGSRGRNTEAF
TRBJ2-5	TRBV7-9	ASSLTGNPRETQY
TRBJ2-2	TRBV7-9	ASSPGGFLAGELF
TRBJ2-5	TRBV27	ASSIKKGTETQY
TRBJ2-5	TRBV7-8	ASSPRTDGETQY
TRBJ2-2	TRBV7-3	ASSLGETGELF
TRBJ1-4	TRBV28	ASNSWGTGGSDEKLF
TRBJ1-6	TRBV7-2	ASSLYRTGENSPLH
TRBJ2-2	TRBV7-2	ASSPQTTGGSGELF
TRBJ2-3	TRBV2	ASSLGHSTDTQY
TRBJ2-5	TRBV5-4	ASSPSPGAQY
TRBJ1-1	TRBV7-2	ASSLSGGTAAYTEAF
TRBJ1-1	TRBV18	ASSSDREPTEAF
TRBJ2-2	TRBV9	ASSVAAGGYTGELF
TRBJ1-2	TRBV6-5	ASRPGQNYGYT
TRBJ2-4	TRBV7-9	ASSFRGEGAKNIQY
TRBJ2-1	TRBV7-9	ASSLSLAGAYNEQF
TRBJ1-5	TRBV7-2	ASSLGSGREPQH
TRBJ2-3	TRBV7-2	ASSRRRDTDTQY
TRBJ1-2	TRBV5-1	ASSPRTDYGYT
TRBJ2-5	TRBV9	ASSVGLGQGEETQY
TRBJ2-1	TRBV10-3	AISAGTGGAFGNEQF
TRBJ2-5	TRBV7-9	ASRSEGETQY
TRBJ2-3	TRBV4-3	ASGPDSGRGDTQY
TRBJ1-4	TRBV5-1	ASSKTDRNEKLF
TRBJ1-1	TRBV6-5	ASITDRFTEAF
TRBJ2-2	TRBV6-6	ASSSTGNTGELF
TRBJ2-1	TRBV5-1	ASATESYNEQF
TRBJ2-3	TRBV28	ASSRQGAGGDTQY
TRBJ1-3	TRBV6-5	ASARKPAVDTIY
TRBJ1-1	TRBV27	ASSSLRGGSTEAF
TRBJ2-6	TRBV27	ASSLTFSGANVLT
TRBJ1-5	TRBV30	AWSRDINQPQH
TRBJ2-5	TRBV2	ASIEDSQETQY
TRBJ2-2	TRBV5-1	ASSLGHRDPNTGELF
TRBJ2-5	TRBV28	ASSPLAGGLVTQY
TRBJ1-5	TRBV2	ASSEIPRDAPQH